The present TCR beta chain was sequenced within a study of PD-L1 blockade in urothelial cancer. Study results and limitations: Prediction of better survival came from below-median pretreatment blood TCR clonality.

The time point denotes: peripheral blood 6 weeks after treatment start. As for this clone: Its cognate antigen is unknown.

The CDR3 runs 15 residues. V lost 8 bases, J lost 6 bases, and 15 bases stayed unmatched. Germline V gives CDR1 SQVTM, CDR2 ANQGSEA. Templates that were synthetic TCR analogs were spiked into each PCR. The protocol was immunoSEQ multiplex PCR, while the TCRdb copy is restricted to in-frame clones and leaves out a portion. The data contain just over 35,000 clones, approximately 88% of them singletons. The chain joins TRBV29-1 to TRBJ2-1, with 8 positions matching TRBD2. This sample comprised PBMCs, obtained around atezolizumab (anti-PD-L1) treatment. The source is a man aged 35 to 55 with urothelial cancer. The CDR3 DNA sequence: TGCAGCTTATATGGGGCGGGAGGAGGGTTCAATGAGCAGTTCTTC. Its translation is CSLYGAGGGFNEQFF.